This record concerns one T cell receptor (beta chain) sequence. No antigen is known for it. The length of the CDR3 is 16 residues. Germline values: CDR1 KGHSH, CDR2 LQKENI. Trimming at V came to 4 bases and at J to 2 bases, leaving 4 bases not matched to a gene. Clones were read by immunoSEQ multiplex PCR, and TCRdb kept only the in-frame ones, dropping some. Altogether more than 10,000 clones are present, about four fifths being singletons, with the ten largest covering under 7%. These data originate in a study of T cells after posttransplantation cyclophosphamide. Findings and caveats of the study: Later post-transplant blood repertoires were often dominated by donor CD8+ memory clones. After PTCy, TRB diversity resembled that of CNI/methotrexate controls.

Busulfan-fludarabine conditioning, marrow transplant, and cyclophosphamide on days +3 and +4 were administered. This material consisted of PBMCs, taken after allogeneic stem cell transplant with posttransplant cyclophosphamide. The chain joins TRBV18 to TRBJ2-3, with 12 bases fitting TRBD2. This TCR was recovered from a female patient in her forties or fifties who received an allogeneic stem cell transplant from a related donor, was CMV-positive, and had no GVHD. The T cells may come from the graft donor. CDR3 nucleotides: TGTGCCAGCTCACAGACTAGCGGGGGCAACACAGATACGCAGTATTTT. It encodes CASSQTSGGNTDTQYF.